Listed here are 31 T cell receptor beta chains from one sample, sequenced in a study of T-cell reconstitution after alpha-beta-depleted transplantation in children. Using unique molecular identifiers, the investigators prepared the TCRbeta library. TCRdb re-called the PCR reads with MiXCR, one entry per CDR3 protein. Here the sample spans some 310,000 distinct CDR3 sequences, around 25% being singletons. The material was PBMCs, mostly from graft donor cells, obtained 180 days after TCRalphabeta/CD19-depleted stem cell transplant. These receptors were collected from a male patient younger than 18 who had a stem cell transplant for acute lymphoblastic leukemia, so the T cells may come from the graft donor.

This clonotype was found a few times. The rearrangement joins TRBV5-5 to TRBJ2-7; a weak D match, TRBD2 (7 bases). This CDR3 has 14 amino acids. V was pared by 0 bases and J by 3 bases, with 10 bases between. Germline V lookup: CDR1 SGHKS, CDR2 YYEKEE (reference sequence). The CDR3 protein is CASSLEGGIYEQYF. Written as DNA, the CDR3 is TGTGCCAGCAGCTTGGAGGGGGGGATCTACGAGCAGTACTTC.

The table lists this clonotype with a few counts. The chain links TRBV6-1 to TRBJ2-3; a possible D gene is TRBD1 (6 bases). The CDR3 runs to 17 residues. Trimming pared 5 bases from V and 2 bases from J, leaving 20 bases between. Germline V gene data show CDR1 as MNHNS and CDR2 as SASEGT. The CDR3 sequence: CASSMGRYRASTDTQYF. DNA of the CDR3: TGTGCCAGCAGTATGGGACGGTACAGGGCATCCACAGATACGCAGTATTTT.

This clonotype was counted at least ten times. This chain joins TRBV29-1 and TRBJ2-1, with D possibly being TRBD1 or TRBD2 (5 bases each). The germline CDR1 and CDR2 sequences are SQVTM and ANQGSEA. V was pared by 3 bases and J by 6 bases, with 12 bases between. The CDR3 covers 13 residues. CDR3: CSVESVGRNEQFF. For the CDR3, the DNA is TGCAGCGTTGAGTCTGTGGGACGCAATGAGCAGTTCTTC.

This clonotype occurred a few times. J is TRBJ2-1 and V is TRBV10-3, with D perhaps being TRBD1 or TRBD2 (6 bases each). Germline CDR1 reads ENHRY; CDR2 reads SYGVKD. The CDR3 sequence is 15 residues long. Trimming removed 0 bases from V and 10 bases from J, with 16 bases in between. The CDR3 loop is CAISESGRGGGEQFF. The CDR3 bases are TGTGCCATCAGTGAGTCGGGCAGGGGAGGAGGGGAGCAGTTCTTC.

In its sample, this clonotype was seen a few times. CDR3 in DNA: TGTGCCAGCAGCCCATCTGCAGGGGCCCAGCAGTACTTC. Translated: CASSPSAGAQQYF. The J gene is TRBJ2-7, the V gene TRBV3-1; D may be TRBD1 (6 bases). The CDR3 is 13 amino acids. Between the trimmed V and J ends, which lost 4 bases and 8 bases, there was a span of 15 bases. CDR1 LGHDT and CDR2 YNNKEL come from the germline V gene (reference sequence).

This clonotype was counted between two and nine times. The chain has TRBV19 and TRBJ1-5; TRBD1 might be the D (6 bases). Germline loops: CDR1 LNHDA, CDR2 SQIVND (reference sequence). This CDR3 region has 15 residues. V was cut by 5 bases and J by 5 bases, with 16 bases left in between. The CDR3, as DNA: TGTGCCAGTAGTCTTACCGGGGGGCTCGATCAGCCCCAGCATTTT. Its protein product is CASSLTGGLDQPQHF.

In its sample, this clonotype was seen a few times. J is TRBJ2-1 and V is TRBV5-1; TRBD2 might be the D (6 bases). Germline V gene sequence: CDR1 SGHRS, CDR2 YFSETQ. This CDR3 has 13 amino acids. The V gene lost 2 bases and the J gene lost 7 bases, with 10 bases spanning the gap. The CDR3: CASSFRAGNEQFF. CDR3 bases: TGCGCCAGCAGCTTTCGCGCGGGAAATGAGCAGTTCTTC. Full variable domain (rest looked up from reference TRBV5-1 and TRBJ2-1): KAGVTQTPRYLIKTRGQQVTLSCSPISGHRSVSWYQQTPGQGLQFLFEYFSETQRNKGNFPGRFSGRQFSNSRSEMNVSTLELGDSALYLCASSFRAGNEQFFGPGTRLTVL.

The V call is TRBV10-3, the J call TRBJ2-1; 9 bases are shared with TRBD2. The CDR3 sequence is 15 residues long. V dropped 0 bases and J dropped 8; count of bases not matched to a gene: 5. CDR1 and CDR2 (germline): ENHRY, SYGVKD. The DNA of the CDR3 is TGTGCCATCAGTGAGTCCTTGGGACTAGCAGATGAGCAGTTCTTC. Translation: CAISESLGLADEQFF.

V usage is TRBV5-1 and J usage is TRBJ2-1, with D uncertain. The germline CDR1 and CDR2 sequences are SGHRS and YFSETQ. This CDR3 has 12 amino acids. Trimming stripped 5 bases from V and 5 bases from J, with 8 bases between. The CDR3 loop is CASSPQDNEQFF. The CDR3 DNA reads TGCGCCAGCAGTCCGCAGGACAATGAGCAGTTCTTC.

Only a few counts were recorded for this clonotype. V and J are TRBV4-1 and TRBJ2-4, with a possible D match to TRBD1 (6 bases). This CDR3 is 15 amino acids long. Germline CDR1 is MGHRA and CDR2 is YSYEKL. Trimming removed 1 base at V and 4 bases at J, with 11 bases between. The CDR3 sequence: CASSQVTGRKNIQYF. CDR3 nucleotides: TGCGCCAGCAGCCAAGTTACAGGGCGGAAAAACATTCAGTACTTC.

The chain combines TRBV5-6 with TRBJ1-5; TRBD1 matches 10 bases. Looked up from germline, CDR1 is SGHDT and CDR2 is YYEEEE. V dropped 1 base and J dropped 4; count of bases not matched to a gene: 5. The length of the CDR3 is 16 residues. CDR3: CASSLRDRGGNQPQHF. In DNA, the CDR3 is TGTGCCAGCAGCTTGAGGGACAGGGGTGGGAATCAGCCCCAGCATTTT.

This chain links TRBV6-5 with TRBJ1-2, with unresolved D. The CDR3 is 14 amino acids. Trimming took 0 bases from V and 10 from J, leaving 15 bases between them. In germline, CDR1 is MNHEY, CDR2 SVGAGI. This CDR3 is CASSYSGQPPHYTF. CDR3 coding DNA: TGTGCCAGCAGTTACTCTGGTCAGCCTCCCCACTACACCTTC.

The chain joins TRBV11-2 to TRBJ1-5, with 9 nucleotides matching TRBD1. Germline CDR1 SGHAT, CDR2 FQNNGV. The CDR3 length is 20 residues. After removal of 5 bases from V and 6 bases from J, the junction contained 23 bases not matched to a gene. The CDR3 region is CASSPRSGTGWNYMAQPQHF. The CDR3 region has the DNA TGTGCCAGCAGCCCACGTTCCGGGACAGGGTGGAATTATATGGCTCAGCCCCAGCATTTT.

This clonotype was seen a few times. The rearrangement links TRBV12-3 or TRBV12-4 to TRBJ2-7; D call uncertain. This CDR3 has 13 amino acids. Trimming removed 3 bases at V and 4 bases at J, with 10 bases between. CDR3 nucleotides: TGTGCCAGCAGTTTGGTCAGCCTATACGAGCAGTACTTC. This gives the protein CASSLVSLYEQYF.

This sequence joins TRBV14 and TRBJ2-1, with 15 bases identical to TRBD2. The length of the CDR3 is 20 residues. Per germline, CDR1 SGHDN and CDR2 FVKESK. V shed 1 base, J shed 9 bases, and the junction held 16 bases outside the gene matches. CDR3: CASSQAYYMRTSGRAGEQFF. DNA of the CDR3: TGTGCCAGCAGCCAAGCATATTACATGAGGACTAGCGGGAGGGCCGGTGAGCAGTTCTTC.

This chain links TRBV5-1 with TRBJ2-7, with D possibly TRBD2 on 5 matching bases. The V end lost 0 bases, the J end lost 3 bases, and 13 bases lay between the germline ends. The CDR3 runs 15 residues. The germline gives CDR1 SGHRS, CDR2 YFSETQ. As DNA, the CDR3 is TGCGCCAGCAGCTTGGCCGGAGCGGTCGACTACGAGCAGTACTTC. It is translated as CASSLAGAVDYEQYF.

This chain links TRBV7-9 with TRBJ2-1; possible D gene TRBD1, 5 bases. V lost 8 bases and J 10 bases, leaving 15 bases between the germline ends. The CDR3 totals 12 residues. Germline V gene sequence: CDR1 SEHNR, CDR2 FQNEAQ (reference sequence). CDR3 nucleotide sequence: TGTGCCAGCGTCCAGGGAATGGGCGAGCAGTTCTTC. It encodes CASVQGMGEQFF.

This clonotype was observed a handful of times. The rearrangement joins TRBV12-3 or TRBV12-4 to TRBJ2-5; 13 nucleotides line up with TRBD2. The CDR3 length is 15 residues. Trimming at V came to 5 bases and at J to 4 bases, leaving 4 bases not matched to a gene. CDR3 in amino acids: CASSPWTSGRETQYF. CDR3 nucleotides: TGTGCCAGCAGTCCGTGGACTAGCGGGAGAGAGACCCAGTACTTC.

The table lists this clonotype with a few counts. The gene calls are TRBV5-1 and TRBJ2-1; the D gene is possibly TRBD2 (5 bases). This CDR3 comprises 14 residues. Germline V gene data show CDR1 as SGHRS and CDR2 as YFSETQ. V was trimmed by 5 bases and J by 2 bases, leaving 11 bases between them. CDR3 sequence: CASRIAPPYNEQFF. The CDR3 DNA reads as TGCGCCAGCAGGATAGCGCCACCCTACAATGAGCAGTTCTTC.

This clonotype was seen a handful of times. The J gene is TRBJ2-1, the V gene TRBV10-3, with 10 nucleotides matching TRBD2. The CDR3 totals 19 residues. Germline V lookup: CDR1 ENHRY, CDR2 SYGVKD. Trimming removed 2 bases from V and 4 bases from J; junction bases left unmatched: 14. The CDR3 protein is CAISEPSGREAIEYNEQFF. CDR3 coding DNA: TGTGCCATCAGTGAGCCAAGCGGGAGGGAAGCAATCGAATACAATGAGCAGTTCTTC.

The sample holds a few counts of this clonotype. The CDR3 here is CASSAAGTSPTQQYF. The CDR3, as DNA: TGTGCCAGCAGCGCGGCCGGGACATCCCCTACCCAGCAGTACTTC. This chain uses TRBV7-2 with TRBJ2-7; possibly TRBD1 for D (6 bases). Trimming took off 5 bases at V and 8 bases at J, with 22 bases between the two ends. There are 15 residues in the CDR3. Per the germline V gene, CDR1 is SGHTA and CDR2 is FQGNSA.

This rearrangement joins TRBV5-1 to TRBJ2-5, with D maybe TRBD2 (5 bases). Germline V gives CDR1 SGHRS, CDR2 YFSETQ. V gave up 1 base and J gave up 1 base, with 8 bases separating them. The CDR3 has 14 amino acids. The CDR3, as DNA: TGCGCCAGCAGCTTGACGGGAATCCAAGAGACCCAGTACTTC. It codes for CASSLTGIQETQYF.

This clonotype was seen a few times. The J gene is TRBJ2-1, the V gene TRBV10-1, with 10 bases matching TRBD2. This CDR3 is built from 14 residues. Germline values: CDR1 WNHNN, CDR2 SYGVQD (reference sequence). The J segment lost 7 bases and the V segment lost 10 bases, leaving 10 bases of the junction unmatched. CDR3: CATSSGSWWNEQFF. The CDR3 nucleotides read TGCGCCACTTCTAGCGGGAGTTGGTGGAATGAGCAGTTCTTC.

The gene calls are TRBV12-3 or TRBV12-4 and TRBJ2-5, with a possible D match to TRBD2 (6 bases). The germline V and J ends were trimmed by 6 bases and 2 bases, with 10 bases remaining between them. CDR3 length: 13 residues. CDR3 DNA sequence: TGTGCCAGCAGCTGGGACTTTCAAGAGACCCAGTACTTC. Protein sequence: CASSWDFQETQYF.

This clonotype appeared a few times. This chain joins TRBV5-1 and TRBJ2-7; D is unresolved. CDR3 length: 15 amino acids. Trimming removed 0 bases at V and 2 bases at J, with 12 bases between. Germline loops: CDR1 SGHRS, CDR2 YFSETQ. CDR3 nucleotides: TGCGCCAGCAGCTTGGTTGGGATTTCTGCCTACGAGCAGTACTTC. Encoded protein: CASSLVGISAYEQYF.

This clonotype was counted only a few times. The rearrangement joins TRBV12-3 or TRBV12-4 to TRBJ2-3, with 8 bases identical to TRBD1. After removal of 5 bases from V and 5 bases from J, the junction contained 12 bases not matched to a gene. This CDR3 region has 16 residues. The CDR3 DNA reads as TGTGCCAGCAGTCCATTTCCAGTCAGGGGGCAAGATACGCAGTATTTT. It translates to CASSPFPVRGQDTQYF.

This clonotype was detected a few times. The gene calls are TRBV3-1 and TRBJ2-3; D is perhaps TRBD1 or TRBD2 (5 bases each). In germline, CDR1 is LGHDT, CDR2 YNNKEL (reference sequence). V lost 4 bases to trimming and J lost 6 bases, with 17 bases between them. The CDR3 length is 15 residues. The CDR3 here is CASSLHVKGTDTQYF. CDR3 sequence (DNA): TGTGCCAGCAGCCTTCACGTCAAGGGGACGGATACGCAGTATTTT.

This clonotype was seen a handful of times. The gene calls are TRBV6-5 and TRBJ2-7; D tentatively reads TRBD1 or TRBD2 (5 bases each). The CDR3 totals 13 residues. The germline V gene encodes CDR1 MNHEY and CDR2 SVGAGI. The germline V and J ends were trimmed by 2 bases and 4 bases, with 9 bases remaining between them. CDR3: CASSYGDPYEQYF. For the CDR3, the DNA is TGTGCCAGCAGTTACGGGGACCCGTACGAGCAGTACTTC.

The CDR3 sequence: CASSMSPGLRGVSYNEQFF. The CDR3 DNA reads as TGTGCCAGCAGTATGAGTCCGGGACTCAGGGGTGTCTCCTACAATGAGCAGTTCTTC. The chain carries TRBV27 and TRBJ2-1; D may match TRBD1 or TRBD2 (6 bases each). The germline gives CDR1 MNHEY, CDR2 SMNVEV (reference sequence). The CDR3 length is 19 residues. Between the trimmed V and J ends, which lost 5 bases and 0 bases, there was a span of 23 bases.

This clonotype turned up a few times. V is TRBV27 and J is TRBJ2-3, with TRBD2 matching 15 bases. In germline, CDR1 is MNHEY, CDR2 SMNVEV (reference sequence). J was trimmed by 6 bases and V by 4 bases; bases with no gene match: 2. The CDR3 extends over 15 amino acids. Written as DNA, the CDR3 is TGTGCCAGCAGTTCGGGACTAGCGGGAGGCGATACGCAGTATTTT. This gives the protein CASSSGLAGGDTQYF.

Only a few counts were recorded for this clonotype. This chain links TRBV9 with TRBJ1-1; possible D gene TRBD1, 6 bases. The CDR3 spans 13 residues. V was cut by 3 bases and J by 4 bases, with 10 bases left in between. Germline V gives CDR1 SGDLS, CDR2 YYNGEE. CDR3 residues: CASSGRGGTEAFF. The CDR3 region has the DNA TGTGCCAGCAGCGGCAGGGGAGGCACTGAAGCTTTCTTT.